These 25 T cell receptor beta chains were sequenced from one sample in a study of blood T cell repertoires in COVID-19. This table comes from immunoSEQ multiplex PCR, and its TCRdb copy is limited to in-frame clones, with some not included. The table records tens of thousands of clones, 75% to 90% of them present only once. Material for sequencing was peripheral blood. These receptors all stem from an elderly man with acute or convalescent COVID-19.

The V call is TRBV5-1, the J call TRBJ2-1; the match to TRBD1 covers 10 bases. Germline assignment: CDR1 SGHRS and CDR2 YFSETQ. The V gene end was trimmed by 5 bases and the J gene end by 2 bases; junction bases not matched to a gene: 4. The CDR3 consists of 15 residues. This CDR3 reads CASREGTGAYNEQFF. In DNA form, the CDR3 reads TGCGCCAGCAGAGAGGGGACAGGGGCCTACAATGAGCAGTTCTTC.

DNA of the CDR3: TGCAGCGCTTCCCAGACATTGAACACTGAAGCTTTCTTT. This codes for CSASQTLNTEAFF. The chain uses TRBV29-1 and TRBJ1-1; D is unresolved. Germline V CDR1 and CDR2: SQVTM, ANQGSEA. This CDR3 has 13 residues. Trimming took 7 bases from V and 0 from J, leaving 12 bases between them.

The CDR3 DNA reads TGCAGCTATTCTCGGGGGATCACCGGGGAGCTGTTTTTT. This gives the protein CSYSRGITGELFF. The rearrangement joins TRBV29-1 to TRBJ2-2, with D possibly matching TRBD2 (6 bases). The germline gives CDR1 SQVTM, CDR2 ANQGSEA. The germline V and J ends were trimmed by 8 bases and 4 bases, with 14 bases remaining between them. This CDR3 spans 13 amino acids.

In nucleotides, the CDR3 is TGCGCCAGCAGCCAAGCCCGTCCAGGGGAACGATCCTCATATGGCTACACCTTC. Residues: CASSQARPGERSSYGYTF. The chain recombines TRBV4-1 with TRBJ1-2; maybe TRBD1 (6 bases). Trimming took off 1 base at V and 5 bases at J, with 23 bases between the two ends. Germline CDR1 is MGHRA and CDR2 is YSYEKL. The CDR3 totals 18 residues.

CDR3: CASSLGQPTNTGELFF. The CDR3 region has the DNA TGCGCCAGCAGCTTGGGACAGCCGACGAACACCGGGGAGCTGTTTTTT. The J gene is TRBJ2-2, the V gene TRBV5-1, with TRBD1 as a possible D gene (5 bases). Germline lookup yields CDR1 SGHRS and CDR2 YFSETQ. With 0 bases removed from V and 0 bases from J, the gap between germline ends came to 9 bases. The CDR3 loop spans 16 amino acids.

The chain carries TRBV4-1 and TRBJ1-6, with 8 bases fitting TRBD1. The J segment lost 8 bases and the V segment lost 1 base, leaving 4 bases of the junction unmatched. The CDR3 has 15 amino acids. The germline V gene encodes CDR1 MGHRA and CDR2 YSYEKL. The CDR3 loop reads CASSQVQGADSPLHF. In DNA, the CDR3 is TGCGCCAGCAGCCAAGTTCAGGGGGCCGATTCACCCCTCCACTTT.

V is TRBV18 and J is TRBJ2-7, with TRBD1 matching over 7 bases. Looked up from germline, CDR1 is KGHSH and CDR2 is LQKENI. After removal of 5 bases from V and 5 bases from J, the junction contained 6 bases not matched to a gene. This CDR3 region has 13 residues. CDR3 nucleotides: TGTGCCAGCTCATCGACAGGGTTGGACGAGCAGTACTTC. Residues: CASSSTGLDEQYF.

The chain combines TRBV5-1 with TRBJ2-1, with D possibly TRBD2 on 5 matching bases. CDR1 is SGHRS and CDR2 is YFSETQ in the germline V gene. V dropped 0 bases and J dropped 7 bases, with 11 bases sitting between them. CDR3 length: 14 residues. CDR3 nucleotide sequence: TGCGCCAGCAGCTTGGTAGAGGGATGGAATGAGCAGTTCTTC. Translated, it gives CASSLVEGWNEQFF.

The rearrangement links TRBV4-1 to TRBJ2-7; D gene unclear. V gave up 0 bases and J gave up 1 base, with 13 bases separating them. Per the germline V gene, CDR1 is MGHRA and CDR2 is YSYEKL. The CDR3 has 16 amino acids. Written as DNA, the CDR3 is TGCGCCAGCAGCCAAGATACGGCCGACGGGTCCTACGAGCAGTACTTC. Protein: CASSQDTADGSYEQYF.

The chain recombines TRBV5-1 with TRBJ2-1; tentative D call: TRBD2 (5 bases). The V and J ends lost 0 bases and 9 bases respectively, with 10 bases between them. The CDR3 consists of 13 residues. Looked up from germline, CDR1 is SGHRS and CDR2 is YFSETQ. Written as DNA, the CDR3 is TGCGCCAGCAGCTTGGGGCAAGGAGGTGAGCAGTTCTTC. Its translation is CASSLGQGGEQFF. Looking up the rest from reference TRBV5-1 and TRBJ2-1 gives the full variable domain: KAGVTQTPRYLIKTRGQQVTLSCSPISGHRSVSWYQQTPGQGLQFLFEYFSETQRNKGNFPGRFSGRQFSNSRSEMNVSTLELGDSALYLCASSLGQGGEQFFGPGTRLTVL.

J is TRBJ2-5 and V is TRBV15; D might be TRBD2 (5 bases). This CDR3 comprises 14 residues. Germline CDR1 is LNHNV and CDR2 is YYDKDF (reference sequence). V lost 3 bases, J lost 2 bases, and 10 bases lay in between. CDR3 residues: CATSRTTDQETQYF. In nucleotides, the CDR3 is TGTGCCACCAGCAGGACTACAGATCAAGAGACCCAGTACTTC.

The CDR3 region has the DNA TGTGCCAGCTCACTCAGGACAGGGAATGAAAAACTGTTTTTT. Its translation: CASSLRTGNEKLFF. This chain connects TRBV18 to TRBJ1-4; 8 bases fit TRBD1. The germline CDR1 and CDR2 sequences are KGHSH and LQKENI. Germline trimming cut 4 bases from V and 5 bases from J; bases unmatched to any gene: 3. The CDR3 has 14 amino acids.

This clone occurred once. The chain links TRBV2 to TRBJ1-1, with D possibly matching TRBD1 (6 bases). V was cut by 5 bases and J by 8 bases, with 15 bases left in between. In germline, CDR1 is SNHLY, CDR2 FYNNEI. The CDR3 runs 13 residues. Here the CDR3 reads CASSSQGRGEAFF. In nucleotides, the CDR3 is TGTGCCAGCAGTTCACAGGGAAGAGGGGAAGCTTTCTTT.

The genes are TRBV11-1 and TRBJ1-1; perhaps TRBD1 as D (6 bases). Trimming pared 3 bases from V and 5 bases from J, leaving 16 bases between. CDR3 length: 15 amino acids. The germline gives CDR1 SGHAT, CDR2 FQDESV (reference sequence). The CDR3 DNA is TGTGCCAGCAGCTTCACCACAGGGACGTTGACTGAAGCTTTCTTT. Its translation: CASSFTTGTLTEAFF.

The chain joins TRBV6-5 to TRBJ1-1; no clear D. The CDR3 has 13 residues. Germline V gene data show CDR1 as MNHEY and CDR2 as SVGAGI. The V end was cut by 4 bases, the J end by 5 bases, with 11 bases between. Here the CDR3 DNA reads TGTGCCAGCAGTTCGGTTAGCGGGACTGAAGCTTTCTTT. The encoded protein is CASSSVSGTEAFF.

This rearrangement joins TRBV18 to TRBJ2-1; 8 nucleotides align to TRBD1. CDR1 is KGHSH, CDR2 LQKENI, per germline. The CDR3 is 13 residues long. V shed 4 bases, J shed 7 bases, and the junction held 3 bases outside the gene matches. The CDR3 protein is CASSHGQGNEQFF. Written as DNA, the CDR3 is TGTGCCAGCTCACACGGACAGGGAAATGAGCAGTTCTTC.

The rearrangement links TRBV19 to TRBJ1-5; TRBD1 aligns across 7 bases. Trimming took 4 bases from V and 0 from J; bases not matched to a gene: 3. Looked up from germline, CDR1 is LNHDA and CDR2 is SQIVND (reference sequence). CDR3 length equals 15 residues. The CDR3 coding sequence is TGTGCCAGTAGTACGACAGGGTATAGCAATCAGCCCCAGCATTTT. It translates to CASSTTGYSNQPQHF.

The chain uses TRBV25-1 and TRBJ2-1; D remains ambiguous. Deletions cut 3 bases from V and 4 bases from J, with 7 bases between. Per germline, CDR1 MGHDK and CDR2 SYGVNS. The CDR3 has 13 residues. The CDR3 protein is CASSDFGYNEQFF. The CDR3 bases are TGTGCCAGCAGTGATTTCGGGTACAATGAGCAGTTCTTC.

The J gene is TRBJ1-4, the V gene TRBV4-1; D is unresolved. From germline, CDR1 is MGHRA and CDR2 YSYEKL. Deletions cut 0 bases from V and 6 bases from J, with 20 bases between. The CDR3 is made up of 18 amino acids. Written as DNA, the CDR3 is TGCGCCAGCAGCCAAGATATTCCCAGCCCGGCGGGGTATGAAAAACTGTTTTTT. It encodes CASSQDIPSPAGYEKLFF.

This clone came up once. This chain joins TRBV5-1 and TRBJ1-6; maybe TRBD1 (5 bases). Germline V CDR1 and CDR2: SGHRS, YFSETQ. V was pared by 0 bases and J by 6 bases, with 10 bases between. The CDR3 has 15 residues. The CDR3 loop is CASSLAGRGNSPLHF. The CDR3 nucleotides read TGCGCCAGCAGCTTGGCAGGGAGGGGTAATTCACCCCTCCACTTT.

The chain employs TRBV6-2 or TRBV6-3 and TRBJ1-5, with D possibly matching TRBD1 (6 bases). This CDR3 has 15 amino acids. Trimming left V 6 bases short and J 7 bases short, with 19 bases between. CDR1 and CDR2 from the germline V gene are MNHEY and SVGEGT. CDR3: CASSTPRGAGQPQHF. The CDR3 DNA follows: TGTGCCAGCAGCACCCCCCGGGGGGCAGGGCAGCCCCAGCATTTT.

This clone has just a few counts. The gene calls are TRBV2 and TRBJ1-5; D remains unclear. The CDR3 has 13 residues. Trimming pared 8 bases from V and 5 bases from J, leaving 13 bases between. CDR1 and CDR2 (germline): SNHLY, FYNNEI. The CDR3 loop is CASRTGEDQPQHF. The CDR3 bases are TGTGCCAGCCGGACGGGAGAGGATCAGCCCCAGCATTTT. The whole variable domain, remainder taken from reference TRBV2 and TRBJ1-5, is EPEVTQTPSHQVTQMGQEVILRCVPISNHLYFYWYRQILGQKVEFLVSFYNNEISEKSEIFDDQFSVERPDGSNFTLKIRSTKLEDSAMYFCASRTGEDQPQHFGDGTRLSIL.

The chain is built from TRBV2 and TRBJ1-5, with D perhaps matching TRBD1 (5 bases). Germline lookup yields CDR1 SNHLY and CDR2 FYNNEI. The CDR3 loop spans 13 amino acids. V was trimmed by 7 bases and J by 7 bases, leaving 14 bases between them. The DNA for the CDR3 is TGTGCCAGCATGGAGGGGCGAGGACAGCCCCAGCATTTT. The encoded protein is CASMEGRGQPQHF.

This chain connects TRBV7-2 to TRBJ2-2, with 9 bases identical to TRBD2. CDR3 size: 17 residues. The V gene end was trimmed by 0 bases and the J gene end by 7 bases; junction bases not matched to a gene: 9. In germline, CDR1 is SGHTA, CDR2 FQGNSA. The CDR3 DNA follows: TGTGCCAGCAGCTTAGCGGTCCCTAGCGGGAAGGTCGGGGAGCTGTTTTTT. This encodes CASSLAVPSGKVGELFF.

The DNA for the CDR3 is TGTGCCTGGAGTCCTCTAGGAGGGAACACTGAAGCTTTCTTT. Translation gives CAWSPLGGNTEAFF. V and J are TRBV30 and TRBJ1-1; D remains ambiguous. The CDR3 is 14 residues long. V lost 2 bases and J 1 base, leaving 11 bases between the germline ends. The germline gives CDR1 GTSNPN, CDR2 SVGIG (reference sequence).